The rows below give T cell receptor beta chains drawn from one sample of a study of blood T cells in healthy people across ages. TCRdb fed the 5' RACE reads into MiXCR, producing one record per CDR3 protein. Of about 1.5 million distinct CDR3 sequences listed, roughly 40% are singletons. The source material was blood. All receptors come from a young woman in good health. Both conserved end residues are part of each CDR3. A D gene is named only where the DNA matches it firmly. Not every row has a clone size; where given, it reads once, few, many or a size class.

j_gene | abundance | v_gene | d_gene | CDR3aa | CDR3nt
TRBJ1-1 | . | TRBV7-9 | TRBD1 | CASSFSDRGGTEAFF | TGTGCCAGCAGCTTTTCGGACAGGGGAGGGACTGAAGCTTTCTTT
TRBJ2-7 | . | TRBV14 | TRBD2 | CASSQTVRLAGANEQYF | TGTGCCAGCAGCCAAACGGTCCGGCTAGCGGGAGCAAACGAGCAGTACTTC
TRBJ1-1 | . | TRBV6-6 | . | CASSYPRGGGSTEAFF | TGTGCCAGCAGTTACCCCCGAGGGGGAGGGAGCACTGAAGCTTTCTTT
TRBJ1-1 | . | TRBV9 | . | CASSVGGGLNTGAFF | TGTGCCAGCAGCGTAGGCGGGGGCTTGAACACTGGAGCTTTCTTT
TRBJ2-5 | many | TRBV18 | . | CASSLQDSQETQYF | TGTGCCAGCTCACTTCAGGACTCCCAAGAGACCCAGTACTTC
TRBJ2-6 | . | TRBV7-9 | . | CASSLTGTSGANVLTF | TGTGCCAGCAGTCTTACAGGAACCTCTGGGGCCAACGTCCTGACTTTC
TRBJ1-2 | . | TRBV6-1 | TRBD1 | CASTNSGTGSHYGYTF | TGTGCCAGCACCAACTCCGGGACAGGGTCCCATTATGGCTACACCTTC
TRBJ2-3 | few | TRBV24-1 | . | CATSDEDPSDTQYF | TGTGCCACCAGTGATGAGGACCCCTCGGATACGCAGTATTTT
TRBJ1-1 | . | TRBV25-1 | . | CASSDPGYAEAFF | TGTGCCAGCAGTGACCCAGGGTACGCTGAAGCTTTCTTT
TRBJ2-7 | few | TRBV10-3 | TRBD2 | CAISDSGTSGYEQYF | TGTGCCATCAGCGACTCCGGGACTAGCGGCTACGAGCAGTACTTC
TRBJ2-7 | . | TRBV6-5 | . | CASSYFEGGEQYF | TGTGCCAGCAGTTACTTCGAGGGCGGCGAGCAGTACTTC
TRBJ1-4 | . | TRBV15 | . | CATSRDLANEKLFF | TGTGCCACCAGCAGAGATTTGGCTAATGAAAAACTGTTTTTT
TRBJ2-3 | . | TRBV28 | TRBD2 | CASSFSRTSGGSTDTQYF | TGTGCCAGCAGTTTTAGCCGGACTAGCGGGGGGAGCACAGATACGCAGTATTTT
TRBJ2-7 | . | TRBV12-3/TRBV12-4 | . | CASTSQGEQYF | TGTGCCAGCACCTCCCAGGGAGAGCAGTACTTC
TRBJ1-2 | . | TRBV25-1 | . | CASRKGTDQSYGYTF | TGTGCCAGCCGGAAAGGGACCGACCAGAGCTATGGCTACACCTTC
TRBJ2-7 | few | TRBV7-9 | . | CASSLGGSGGEQYF | TGTGCCAGCAGCTTAGGGGGATCGGGCGGGGAGCAGTACTTC
TRBJ1-4 | few | TRBV20-1 | . | CSARVVKGATNEKLFF | TGCAGTGCTAGAGTGGTAAAGGGAGCAACTAATGAAAAACTGTTTTTT
TRBJ2-7 | . | TRBV11-2 | . | CASSSPRYNEQYF | TGTGCCAGCAGCTCCCCACGGTACAATGAGCAGTACTTC
TRBJ1-1 | few | TRBV4-1 | TRBD1 | CASSQNRGGDTEAFF | TGCGCCAGCAGCCAAAACAGGGGTGGGGACACTGAAGCTTTCTTT
TRBJ1-1 | . | TRBV6-6 | TRBD1 | CASRRTGEDTEAFF | TGTGCCAGCCGACGAACAGGGGAAGACACTGAAGCTTTCTTT
TRBJ1-1 | few | TRBV6-1 | . | CASRVTTEAFF | TGTGCCAGCAGGGTAACAACTGAAGCTTTCTTT
TRBJ1-5 | few | TRBV6-2/TRBV6-3 | . | CASSGPKQPQHF | TGTGCCAGCAGTGGGCCTAAGCAGCCCCAGCATTTT
TRBJ1-2 | . | TRBV14 | TRBD1 | CASSQTGRNPNYGYTF | TGTGCCAGCAGCCAGACAGGGAGGAACCCTAACTATGGCTACACCTTC
TRBJ1-2 | . | TRBV6-1 | TRBD1 | CASSERDRPNYGYTF | TGTGCCAGCAGCGAACGGGACAGGCCTAACTATGGCTACACCTTC
TRBJ1-2 | once | TRBV18 | . | CASSPVIGTEGYTF | TGTGCCAGCTCACCCGTAATCGGGACGGAGGGCTACACCTTC
TRBJ1-1 | . | TRBV6-5 | . | CASSYGFVNTEAFF | TGTGCCAGCAGTTACGGGTTTGTGAACACTGAAGCTTTCTTT
TRBJ2-1 | . | TRBV11-2 | . | CASSLSETQFF | TGTGCCAGCAGCTTATCAGAGACCCAGTTCTTC
TRBJ1-2 | . | TRBV5-5 | . | CASSLQGIDGYTF | TGTGCCAGTAGCCTCCAGGGAATTGACGGCTACACCTTC
TRBJ1-2 | few | TRBV12-3/TRBV12-4 | TRBD1 | CASSFNRGPNYGYTF | TGTGCCAGCAGTTTCAACAGGGGGCCAAACTATGGCTACACCTTC
TRBJ2-3 | . | TRBV9 | . | CASSVESVGDTQYF | TGTGCCAGCAGCGTAGAATCAGTCGGAGATACGCAGTATTTT
TRBJ2-6 | few | TRBV6-2/TRBV6-3 | TRBD1 | CASSYSIGTGASGANVLTF | TGTGCCAGCAGTTACTCGATCGGGACAGGGGCCTCTGGGGCCAACGTCCTGACTTTC
TRBJ2-2 | . | TRBV20-1 | . | CSAGPPNTGELFF | TGCAGTGCCGGCCCACCGAACACCGGGGAGCTGTTTTTT
TRBJ1-5 | . | TRBV28 | . | CASNKRRDNQPQHF | TGTGCCAGCAATAAACGACGGGACAATCAGCCCCAGCATTTT
TRBJ1-2 | . | TRBV20-1 | TRBD1 | CSARSGGQGWYGYTF | TGCAGTGCTAGAAGTGGGGGACAGGGGTGGTATGGCTACACCTTC
TRBJ2-7 | . | TRBV4-1 | TRBD1 | CASSQDTGGIYEQYF | TGCGCCAGCAGCCAAGATACAGGGGGTATCTACGAGCAGTACTTC
TRBJ1-2 | few | TRBV20-1 | . | CSAHTENYGYTF | TGCAGTGCGCATACAGAGAACTATGGCTACACCTTC
TRBJ2-6 | many | TRBV4-1 | . | CASSQENRPNVLTF | TGCGCCAGCAGCCAAGAGAACCGACCCAACGTCCTGACTTTC
TRBJ2-1 | few | TRBV4-2 | TRBD2 | CASSQDWASGGASSYNEQFF | TGTGCCAGCAGCCAAGATTGGGCTAGCGGGGGTGCGAGCTCCTACAATGAGCAGTTCTTC
TRBJ2-1 | few | TRBV6-5 | TRBD1 | CASSPRDRGYEQFF | TGTGCCAGCAGTCCCCGCGACAGGGGGTATGAGCAGTTCTTC
TRBJ2-7 | . | TRBV28 | . | CASRLDSSYEQYF | TGTGCCAGCAGGCTGGACAGCTCCTACGAGCAGTACTTC
TRBJ1-6 | . | TRBV20-1 | . | CSAYFGQYNSPLHF | TGCAGTGCTTATTTCGGACAATATAATTCACCCCTCCACTTT
TRBJ2-1 | . | TRBV7-3 | . | CASSLTALYNEQFF | TGTGCCAGCAGCTTAACGGCCCTCTACAATGAGCAGTTCTTC
TRBJ2-7 | . | TRBV9 | . | CASSDAGTGSYEQYF | TGTGCCAGCAGCGATGCCGGGACCGGCTCCTACGAGCAGTACTTC
TRBJ2-2 | . | TRBV12-3/TRBV12-4 | . | CASSDLATGELFF | TGTGCCAGTAGTGATCTGGCAACCGGGGAGCTGTTTTTT
TRBJ2-7 | . | TRBV20-1 | . | CSARSQGGRYEQYF | TGCAGTGCTAGGAGTCAGGGAGGTCGCTACGAGCAGTACTTC
TRBJ2-3 | few | TRBV12-3/TRBV12-4 | . | CASTGQLEPDTQYF | TGTGCCAGCACGGGGCAGCTGGAGCCAGATACGCAGTATTTT
TRBJ2-7 | . | TRBV28 | . | CASSTSTHYEQYF | TGTGCCAGCAGTACCTCGACACATTACGAGCAGTACTTC
TRBJ2-7 | few | TRBV5-1 | . | CASSLRADSWYEQYF | TGCGCCAGCAGCTTGAGAGCGGACTCGTGGTACGAGCAGTACTTC
TRBJ1-6 | . | TRBV7-6 | . | CASGQGPYNSPLHF | TGTGCCAGCGGGCAGGGGCCTTATAATTCACCCCTCCACTTT